This T cell receptor beta chain was sequenced for a study of cytomegalovirus exposure and HLA in healthy donors. Study-wide points: Using a false discovery rate of 0.05, a later analysis showed that approximately 18,000 TCR beta sequences were associated with HLA alleles. In a later analysis, several top co-occurrence clusters appeared linked to parvovirus B19, influenza, CMV and Epstein-Barr virus.

This PCR relied on a set of 60 Vbeta primers and 13 Jbeta primers. Libraries were prepared by immunoSEQ multiplex PCR; TCRdb keeps only in-frame clonotypes and omits some of them. The table records 120,000 or so clones, around 65% of them present only once. This clone has only a few counts. As yet, its antigen is unknown. CDR1 is MNHNY, CDR2 SVGAGI, per germline (reference sequence). The CDR3 sequence is 15 residues long. V lost 4 bases to trimming and J lost 9 bases, with 19 bases between them. The rearrangement joins TRBV6-6 to TRBJ1-3; tentative D call: TRBD1 (6 bases). The source is a young man in good health and CMV-seronegative. The sequencing sample was made of PBMCs. The CDR3 is CASSFGRGAGGTIYF. Here the CDR3 DNA reads TGTGCCAGCAGTTTCGGCCGGGGGGCGGGGGGCACCATATATTTT.